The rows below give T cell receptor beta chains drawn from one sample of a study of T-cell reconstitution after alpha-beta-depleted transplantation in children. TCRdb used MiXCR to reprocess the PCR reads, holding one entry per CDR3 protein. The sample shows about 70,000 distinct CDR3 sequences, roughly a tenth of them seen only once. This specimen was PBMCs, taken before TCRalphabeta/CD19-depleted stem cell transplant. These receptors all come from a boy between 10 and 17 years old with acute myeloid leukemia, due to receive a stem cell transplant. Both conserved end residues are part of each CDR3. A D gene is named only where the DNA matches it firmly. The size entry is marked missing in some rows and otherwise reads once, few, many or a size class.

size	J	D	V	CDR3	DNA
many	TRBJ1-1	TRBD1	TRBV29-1	CSASTGLNTEAFF	TGCAGCGCCTCGACAGGGCTGAACACTGAAGCTTTCTTT
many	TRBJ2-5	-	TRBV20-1	CSARKLGAQYF	TGCAGTGCTCGTAAATTGGGGGCCCAGTACTTC
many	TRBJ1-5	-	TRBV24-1	CATSDTGNSNQPQHF	TGTGCCACCAGTGACACCGGGAATAGCAATCAGCCCCAGCATTTT
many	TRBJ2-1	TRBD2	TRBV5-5	CASSPGTSGESNEQFF	TGTGCCAGCAGCCCAGGGACTAGCGGGGAGAGCAATGAGCAGTTCTTC
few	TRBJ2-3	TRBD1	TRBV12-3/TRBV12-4	CASSRGDRMTDTQYF	TGTGCCAGCAGTCGAGGGGACAGGATGACAGATACGCAGTATTTT
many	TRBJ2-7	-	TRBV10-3	CAISESPYREEYF	TGTGCCATCAGTGAGTCTCCCTACAGGGAAGAGTACTTC
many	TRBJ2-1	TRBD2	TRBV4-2	CASSQPGTSSYNEQFF	TGTGCCAGCAGCCAGCCCGGGACTAGTTCCTACAATGAGCAGTTCTTC
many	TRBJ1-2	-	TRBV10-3	CATRVQLKANYGYTF	TGTGCCACCCGGGTCCAACTAAAAGCTAACTATGGCTACACCTTC
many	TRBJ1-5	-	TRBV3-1	CASSQTLQGNQPQHF	TGTGCCAGCAGCCAAACCCTTCAGGGGAATCAGCCCCAGCATTTT
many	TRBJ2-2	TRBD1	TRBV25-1	CASSGWTGTGELFF	TGTGCCAGCAGTGGTTGGACAGGCACCGGGGAGCTGTTTTTT
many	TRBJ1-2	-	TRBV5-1	CASSFGGQGLGYTF	TGCGCCAGCAGCTTTGGCGGGCAGGGACTTGGCTACACCTTC
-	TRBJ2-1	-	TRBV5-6	CASSLGGTGTYNEQFF	TGTGCCAGCAGCTTGGGCGGGACCGGTACCTACAATGAGCAGTTCTTC
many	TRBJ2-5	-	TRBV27	CASSFWGDETQYF	TGTGCCAGCAGTTTTTGGGGGGACGAGACCCAGTACTTC
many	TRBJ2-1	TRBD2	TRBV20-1	CSALGTSGRGNEQFF	TGCAGTGCCCTCGGGACTAGCGGGAGGGGAAATGAGCAGTTCTTC
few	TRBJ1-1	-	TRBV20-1	CSASGGANTEAFF	TGCAGTGCCAGCGGGGGCGCGAACACTGAAGCTTTCTTT
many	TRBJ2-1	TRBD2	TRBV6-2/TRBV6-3	CASSYSREGQNNEQFF	TGTGCCAGCAGTTACTCCCGGGAGGGCCAAAACAATGAGCAGTTCTTC
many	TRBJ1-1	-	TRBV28	CASSLYRGQNTEAFF	TGTGCCAGCAGTTTATATAGGGGCCAGAACACTGAAGCTTTCTTT
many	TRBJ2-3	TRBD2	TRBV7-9	CASSDGLAVSTDTQYF	TGTGCCAGCAGCGATGGACTAGCGGTTAGCACAGATACGCAGTATTTT
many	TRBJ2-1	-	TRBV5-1	CASSLVASSYNEQFF	TGCGCCAGCAGCTTGGTGGCATCCTCCTACAATGAGCAGTTCTTC
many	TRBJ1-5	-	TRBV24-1	CATSTGLRQPQHF	TGTGCCACCAGCACAGGGTTGAGGCAGCCCCAGCATTTT
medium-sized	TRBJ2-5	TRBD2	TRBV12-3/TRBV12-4	CASSPRTSGGMAEETQYF	TGTGCCAGCAGTCCAAGGACTAGCGGGGGGATGGCTGAAGAGACCCAGTACTTC
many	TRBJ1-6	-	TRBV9	CASSVATNSPLHF	TGTGCCAGCAGCGTAGCTACCAATTCACCCCTCCACTTT
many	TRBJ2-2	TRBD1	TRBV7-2	CASSIRQGMNTGELFF	TGTGCCAGCAGCATCAGACAGGGCATGAACACCGGGGAGCTGTTTTTT
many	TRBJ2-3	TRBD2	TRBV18	CATDLGTSGGPTDTQYF	TGTGCCACCGACCTGGGGACTAGCGGGGGGCCCACAGATACGCAGTATTTT
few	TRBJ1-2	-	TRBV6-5	CASGVRGGGYTF	TGTGCCAGCGGGGTCAGGGGTGGTGGCTACACCTTC
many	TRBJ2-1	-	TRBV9	CASSPLQDNEQFF	TGTGCCAGCAGCCCTCTACAGGACAATGAGCAGTTCTTC
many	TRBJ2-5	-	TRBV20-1	CSTTGIEEETQYF	TGCAGTACCACTGGGATTGAAGAAGAGACCCAGTACTTC
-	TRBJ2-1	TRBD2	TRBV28	CASSSSGGSYNEQFF	TGTGCCAGCAGTTCTAGCGGGGGGTCCTACAATGAGCAGTTCTTC
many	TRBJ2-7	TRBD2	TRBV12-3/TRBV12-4	CASSRGLGSYEQYF	TGTGCCAGCAGCCGGGGACTAGGCTCCTACGAGCAGTACTTC
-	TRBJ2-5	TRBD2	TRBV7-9	CASSLRTLADTPGTQYF	TGTGCCAGCAGCTTAAGGACGCTAGCGGACACACCCGGGACCCAGTACTTC
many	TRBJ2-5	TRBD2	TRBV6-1	CASSTLTSGGPETQYF	TGTGCCAGCAGTACCCTCACTAGCGGGGGGCCGGAGACCCAGTACTTC
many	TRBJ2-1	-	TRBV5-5	CASSPGTRYNEQFF	TGTGCCAGCAGCCCCGGGACACGTTACAATGAGCAGTTCTTC
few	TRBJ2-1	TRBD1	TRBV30	CAWTLDRGEQFF	TGTGCCTGGACCTTGGACAGGGGTGAGCAGTTCTTC
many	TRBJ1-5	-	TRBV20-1	CSARDVEFQPQHF	TGCAGTGCTAGAGATGTGGAGTTCCAGCCCCAGCATTTT
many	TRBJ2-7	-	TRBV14	CASSPHRVREQYF	TGTGCCAGCAGCCCACACAGGGTGCGGGAGCAGTACTTC
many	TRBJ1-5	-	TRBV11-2	CASSPQGGNQPQHF	TGTGCCAGCAGCCCGCAAGGTGGCAATCAGCCCCAGCATTTT
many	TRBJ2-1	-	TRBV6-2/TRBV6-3	CASSKGWAGPYNEQFF	TGTGCCAGCAGCAAAGGGTGGGCAGGGCCCTACAATGAGCAGTTCTTC
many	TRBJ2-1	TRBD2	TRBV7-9	CASTPSGSHEQFF	TGTGCCAGCACCCCTAGCGGGAGCCATGAGCAGTTCTTC
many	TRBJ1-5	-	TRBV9	CASSVGTGSQPQHF	TGTGCCAGCAGCGTTGGAACAGGGTCTCAGCCCCAGCATTTT
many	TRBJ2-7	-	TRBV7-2	CASSLANQGEQYF	TGTGCCAGCAGCTTAGCGAACCAGGGAGAGCAGTACTTC
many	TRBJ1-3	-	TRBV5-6	CASSLSGAWPGNTIYF	TGTGCCAGCAGCTTGAGCGGGGCCTGGCCTGGAAACACCATATATTTT
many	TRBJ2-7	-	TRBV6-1	CASSTYWRQAYEQYF	TGTGCCAGCAGTACATACTGGCGGCAGGCCTACGAGCAGTACTTC
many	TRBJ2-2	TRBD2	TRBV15	CATSTRTSGRVTGELFF	TGTGCCACCAGCACCCGGACTAGCGGGAGGGTCACCGGGGAGCTGTTTTTT
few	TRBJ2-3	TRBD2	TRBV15	CATSRVTGGADTQYF	TGTGCCACCAGCAGAGTCACGGGGGGGGCAGATACGCAGTATTTT
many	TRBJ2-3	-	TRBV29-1	CSANGGLFRYF	TGCAGCGCCAACGGGGGGCTTTTCAGGTATTTT
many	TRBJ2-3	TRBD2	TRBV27	CASSLREGGTDTQYF	TGTGCCAGCAGTTTGCGGGAGGGCGGAACAGATACGCAGTATTTT
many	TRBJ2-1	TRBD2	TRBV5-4	CASSLGLAGGLNNEQFF	TGTGCCAGCAGCTTGGGACTAGCGGGAGGTTTAAACAATGAGCAGTTCTTC
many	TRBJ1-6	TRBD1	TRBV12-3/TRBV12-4	CASSMGQDNSPLHF	TGTGCCAGCAGTATGGGACAGGATAATTCACCCCTCCACTTT
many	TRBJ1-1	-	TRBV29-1	CSAQGRGTEAFF	TGCAGCGCCCAGGGGCGTGGGACTGAAGCTTTCTTT
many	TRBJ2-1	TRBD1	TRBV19	CASSGQGNEQFF	TGTGCCAGTAGTGGACAGGGGAATGAGCAGTTCTTC
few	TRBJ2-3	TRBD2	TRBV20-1	CSASSGTNTDTQYF	TGCAGTGCTAGTAGCGGGACTAATACAGATACGCAGTATTTT
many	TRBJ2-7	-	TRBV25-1	CASSERAGVTYEQYF	TGTGCCAGCAGTGAAAGGGCAGGCGTCACCTACGAGCAGTACTTC